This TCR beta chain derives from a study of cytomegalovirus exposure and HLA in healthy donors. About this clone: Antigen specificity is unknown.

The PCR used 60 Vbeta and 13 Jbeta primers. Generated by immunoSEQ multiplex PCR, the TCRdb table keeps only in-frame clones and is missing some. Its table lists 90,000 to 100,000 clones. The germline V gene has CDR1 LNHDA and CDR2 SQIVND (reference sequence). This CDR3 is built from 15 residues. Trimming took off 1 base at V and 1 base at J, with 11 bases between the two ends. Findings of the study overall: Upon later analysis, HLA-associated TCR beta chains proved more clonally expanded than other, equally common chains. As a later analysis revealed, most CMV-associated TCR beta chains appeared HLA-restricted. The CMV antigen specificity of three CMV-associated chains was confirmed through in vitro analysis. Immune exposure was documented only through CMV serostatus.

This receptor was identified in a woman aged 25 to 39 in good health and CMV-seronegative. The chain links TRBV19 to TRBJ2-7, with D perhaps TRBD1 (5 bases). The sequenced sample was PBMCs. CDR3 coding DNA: TGTGCCAGTAGTATAGGGCACAGGAATTCCTACGAGCAGTACTTC. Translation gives CASSIGHRNSYEQYF.